Detailed here is one TCR beta chain. The antigen is not known. The record originates from a study of T cells expressing NK-cell markers. As for the study in general: Within the sequenced cohort of eight donors, seven exhibited HCMV seropositivity and one was seronegative.

The authors made TCR beta cDNA libraries by 5'RACE template switching. This switching added a universal primer site and UMIs. TCRdb reprocessed the 5' RACE reads and keeps a single row for each CDR3 protein, giving no DNA. This listing includes about 370,000 distinct CDR3 sequences. The CDR3 covers 14 residues. Germline values: CDR1 SGHAT, CDR2 FQNNGV. Whole-study results and caveats: Once again these clonotypes came out on top in the CD3+CD56-NKG2C+ fraction of a few donors. In about six donors, dominant CD3+CD56+NKG2C+ clones formed roughly 1.0-7.5% of CD8+ cells.

The genes are TRBV11-2 and TRBJ2-1; TCRdb outputs TRBD2, but without DNA this stays unchecked. This clonotype originated in a woman between 45 and 60 years old in good health. The sample comprised blood T cells: a sorted CD56 or NKG2C T cell subset, CD4+ or CD8+ T cells, or bulk PBMC T cells (not recorded which). CDR3 loop: CASSFSGKVNEQFF.